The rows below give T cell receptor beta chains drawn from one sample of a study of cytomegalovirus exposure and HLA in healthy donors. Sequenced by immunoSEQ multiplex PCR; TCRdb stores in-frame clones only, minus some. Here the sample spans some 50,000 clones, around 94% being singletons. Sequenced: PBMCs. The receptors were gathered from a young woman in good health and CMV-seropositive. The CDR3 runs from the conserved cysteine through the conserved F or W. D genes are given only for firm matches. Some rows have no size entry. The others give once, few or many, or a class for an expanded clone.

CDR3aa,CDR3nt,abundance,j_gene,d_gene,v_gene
CASSVASQLAGGYEQYF,TGTGCCAGCAGCGTAGCTTCCCAACTAGCGGGAGGGTACGAGCAGTACTTC,NA,TRBJ2-7,TRBD2,TRBV9
CASSSRTGEAATEAFF,TGTGCCAGCAGTTCGCGGACAGGGGAGGCGGCCACTGAAGCTTTCTTT,once,TRBJ1-1,TRBD1,TRBV27
CASSQVNSRDTQYF,TGTGCCAGCAGCCAAGTGAATAGCAGAGATACGCAGTATTTT,NA,TRBJ2-3,NA,TRBV4-2
CASSGGSGTRYGYTF,TGTGCCAGTAGTGGGGGGTCGGGGACCCGATATGGCTACACCTTC,NA,TRBJ1-2,NA,TRBV19
CAISPGLADNNEQFF,TGTGCCATCAGCCCTGGACTAGCGGATAACAATGAGCAGTTCTTC,NA,TRBJ2-1,TRBD2,TRBV10-3
CASSLYRGLEGVDEQFF,TGTGCCAGCAGCTTGTACAGGGGTCTGGAGGGGGTCGATGAGCAGTTCTTC,NA,TRBJ2-1,NA,TRBV7-9
CASSFGRGIGSYEQYF,TGTGCCAGCAGCTTTGGGCGCGGGATAGGCTCCTACGAGCAGTACTTC,NA,TRBJ2-7,NA,TRBV27
CASSLLGGQGSYGYTF,TGTGCCAGCAGCTTGTTGGGGGGACAGGGTTCCTATGGCTACACCTTC,NA,TRBJ1-2,TRBD1,TRBV5-4
CASSQGLQTQYF,TGTGCCAGCAGCCAAGGACTCCAGACCCAGTACTTC,NA,TRBJ2-5,NA,TRBV14
CASSLGQIYEQYF,TGTGCCAGCAGCTTAGGGCAGATATACGAGCAGTACTTC,NA,TRBJ2-7,NA,TRBV7-8
CASGTGESGANVLTF,TGTGCCAGCGGGACAGGGGAGTCGGGGGCCAACGTCCTGACTTTC,few,TRBJ2-6,TRBD1,TRBV6-1
CASSIDLSSGGAGYGYTF,TGTGCCAGTAGTATAGATCTATCGAGCGGGGGCGCTGGCTATGGCTACACCTTC,NA,TRBJ1-2,NA,TRBV19
CSVNSGTGGDGYTF,TGCAGCGTAAATTCCGGGACAGGGGGAGATGGCTACACCTTC,NA,TRBJ1-2,TRBD1,TRBV29-1
CASSYFGQYEQYF,TGTGCCAGCAGTTACTTCGGACAGTACGAGCAGTACTTC,NA,TRBJ2-7,NA,TRBV6-6
CASGAAGEGFYGYTF,TGCGCCAGCGGTGCGGCAGGGGAGGGGTTCTATGGCTACACCTTC,NA,TRBJ1-2,NA,TRBV5-1
CASSQMTGTGELFF,TGTGCCAGCAGTCAAATGACAGGGACCGGGGAGCTGTTTTTT,NA,TRBJ2-2,TRBD1,TRBV6-1
CAISVPGNEQFF,TGTGCCATCAGTGTTCCGGGAAATGAGCAGTTCTTC,NA,TRBJ2-1,NA,TRBV10-3
CASSLWVPTNGYTF,TGTGCCAGCAGTTTATGGGTCCCTACCAATGGCTACACCTTC,NA,TRBJ1-2,NA,TRBV28
CASSSPREQYF,TGTGCCAGCAGTTCCCCCCGGGAGCAGTACTTC,NA,TRBJ2-7,NA,TRBV6-6
CASSLAREIHVEQFF,TGCGCCAGCAGCCTCGCGAGGGAGATTCACGTTGAGCAGTTCTTC,NA,TRBJ2-1,NA,TRBV4-1
CASSPNPIAGGPRNEQFF,TGTGCCAGCAGCCCCAATCCAATAGCGGGAGGGCCTCGAAATGAGCAGTTCTTC,NA,TRBJ2-1,TRBD2,TRBV7-9
CASSLAGTYEQYF,TGTGCCAGCAGCTTAGCGGGCACCTACGAGCAGTACTTC,NA,TRBJ2-7,TRBD2,TRBV27
CASSINRGNSPLHF,TGTGCCAGTAGTATCAACAGGGGAAATTCACCCCTCCACTTT,NA,TRBJ1-6,TRBD1,TRBV19
CASSFRGGFSSNQPQHF,TGTGCCAGCAGTTTTCGCGGGGGATTTTCGAGCAATCAGCCCCAGCATTTT,NA,TRBJ1-5,NA,TRBV28
CASSVGGKDEKLFF,TGTGCCAGCAGCGTCGGGGGGAAGGATGAAAAACTGTTTTTT,NA,TRBJ1-4,NA,TRBV9
CASSSGGLAGGGEQFF,TGTGCCAGCAGTAGCGGGGGACTAGCGGGGGGAGGTGAGCAGTTCTTC,NA,TRBJ2-1,TRBD2,TRBV25-1
CAWSVGVGTGELFF,TGTGCCTGGAGTGTCGGGGTGGGGACCGGGGAGCTGTTTTTT,NA,TRBJ2-2,NA,TRBV30
CASSEGGEGEQFF,TGTGCCAGCAGTGAGGGGGGGGAGGGTGAGCAGTTCTTC,few,TRBJ2-1,TRBD2,TRBV6-4
CAISRDRSYEQYF,TGTGCCATCAGCAGGGACAGGAGCTACGAGCAGTACTTC,NA,TRBJ2-7,TRBD1,TRBV10-3
CASSPTIPGLPHYEQYF,TGTGCCAGCAGTCCGACCATTCCTGGACTACCCCATTACGAGCAGTACTTC,NA,TRBJ2-7,NA,TRBV27
CASSLENLGQGARAEAFF,TGCGCCAGCAGCTTGGAAAACCTCGGACAGGGGGCTCGCGCTGAAGCTTTCTTT,NA,TRBJ1-1,TRBD1,TRBV5-1
CASSESGTDTQYF,TGTGCCAGCAGTGAAAGCGGCACAGATACGCAGTATTTT,NA,TRBJ2-3,NA,TRBV25-1
CAWSRDRGNTEAFF,TGTGCCTGGAGCCGCGACAGGGGGAACACTGAAGCTTTCTTT,NA,TRBJ1-1,TRBD1,TRBV30
CASSLRGSYNEQFF,TGTGCCAGCAGTTTAAGGGGCTCCTACAATGAGCAGTTCTTC,NA,TRBJ2-1,NA,TRBV28
CASTNRQGSSYNEQFF,TGTGCCAGCACCAACCGACAGGGGTCCTCCTACAATGAGCAGTTCTTC,NA,TRBJ2-1,TRBD1,TRBV25-1
CASSLDRGLGYTF,TGTGCCAGCAGTTTGGACAGGGGGCTGGGCTACACCTTC,NA,TRBJ1-2,TRBD1,TRBV28
CASSYSFSQYYNEQFF,TGTGCCAGCAGTTACTCCTTTTCCCAGTACTACAATGAGCAGTTCTTC,NA,TRBJ2-1,NA,TRBV6-5
CASSGPGGARNTGELFF,TGTGCCAGCAGTGGCCCGGGGGGGGCGCGGAACACCGGGGAGCTGTTTTTT,NA,TRBJ2-2,TRBD2,TRBV6-1
CASSAIAGGTDTQYF,TGTGCCAGCAGTGCGATAGCGGGAGGCACAGATACGCAGTATTTT,NA,TRBJ2-3,TRBD2,TRBV6-4
CASRLAGGRPYEQYF,TGTGCCAGCAGGTTAGCGGGAGGCCGACCCTACGAGCAGTACTTC,NA,TRBJ2-7,TRBD2,TRBV5-4
CASSVGGRTGNNEQFF,TGTGCCAGCAGCGTAGGCGGGAGGACCGGGAACAATGAGCAGTTCTTC,NA,TRBJ2-1,TRBD2,TRBV9
CASSGTGFSNQPQHF,TGTGCCAGCAGTGGGACAGGGTTTAGCAATCAGCCCCAGCATTTT,few,TRBJ1-5,TRBD1,TRBV2
CASRPAHRVTDTQYF,TGTGCCAGCAGACCGGCCCACAGGGTAACAGATACGCAGTATTTT,NA,TRBJ2-3,NA,TRBV6-6
CASSLSSQINTGELFF,TGCGCCAGCAGCTTGTCCTCACAAATCAACACCGGGGAGCTGTTTTTT,once,TRBJ2-2,NA,TRBV5-1
CASSFSTGELFF,TGTGCCAGCAGTTTCTCCACCGGGGAGCTGTTTTTT,NA,TRBJ2-2,NA,TRBV27
CASSSTGTYNEQFF,TGTGCCAGCAGTTCGACCGGGACATACAATGAGCAGTTCTTC,NA,TRBJ2-1,NA,TRBV25-1
CASSSSTGTSGRASYNEQFF,TGCGCCAGCAGCTCGTCCACCGGGACTAGCGGGAGAGCCAGCTACAATGAGCAGTTCTTC,NA,TRBJ2-1,TRBD2,TRBV5-1
CASSPGTGRNQPQHF,TGTGCCAGCAGCCCAGGGACAGGGCGCAATCAGCCCCAGCATTTT,NA,TRBJ1-5,TRBD1,TRBV7-6
CASSGTSGSTGELFF,TGTGCCAGCAGTGGGACTAGCGGGAGCACCGGGGAGCTGTTTTTT,NA,TRBJ2-2,TRBD2,TRBV6-4
CASSDSDSGRANTGELFF,TGTGCCAGCAGTGACTCAGATAGCGGGAGAGCGAACACCGGGGAGCTGTTTTTT,few,TRBJ2-2,TRBD2,TRBV6-4
CASSPRLGSQTGELFF,TGTGCCAGCAGCCCCAGGTTAGGCAGTCAGACCGGGGAGCTGTTTTTT,NA,TRBJ2-2,NA,TRBV9
CASSFAGYGYTF,TGTGCCAGCTCATTTGCAGGCTATGGCTACACCTTC,NA,TRBJ1-2,NA,TRBV18
CASSQGLLPYEQYF,TGTGCCAGCAGCCAAGGACTACTACCCTACGAGCAGTACTTC,few,TRBJ2-7,NA,TRBV14
CASSLPGQGTDTQYF,TGTGCCAGCAGTTTACCGGGACAGGGCACAGATACGCAGTATTTT,NA,TRBJ2-3,TRBD1,TRBV27